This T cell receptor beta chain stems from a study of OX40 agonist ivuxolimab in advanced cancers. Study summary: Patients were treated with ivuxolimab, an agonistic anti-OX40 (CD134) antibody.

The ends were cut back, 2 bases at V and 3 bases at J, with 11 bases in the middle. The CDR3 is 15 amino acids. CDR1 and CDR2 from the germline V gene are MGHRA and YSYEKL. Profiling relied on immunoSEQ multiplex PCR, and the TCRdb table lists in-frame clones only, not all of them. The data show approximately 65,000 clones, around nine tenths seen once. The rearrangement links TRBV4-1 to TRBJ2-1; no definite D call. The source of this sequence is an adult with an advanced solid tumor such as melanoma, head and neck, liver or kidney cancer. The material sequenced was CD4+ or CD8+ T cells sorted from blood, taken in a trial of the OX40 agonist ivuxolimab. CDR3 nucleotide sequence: TGCGCCAGCAGCCAATCTGCGGCCCTCTACAATGAGCAGTTCTTC. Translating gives CASSQSAALYNEQFF.